These T cell receptor beta chains were read from a single sample in a study of OX40 agonist ivuxolimab in advanced cancers. Repertoires were generated with immunoSEQ multiplex PCR, while TCRdb's copy carries only in-frame clones and drops some. The top ten hold roughly 5% of the sample, which has some 45,000 clones, around 80% seen once. This specimen was CD4+ or CD8+ T cells sorted from blood, taken in a trial of the OX40 agonist ivuxolimab. The receptor source for this set is an adult with an advanced solid tumor such as melanoma, head and neck, liver or kidney cancer. The CDR3 runs from the conserved cysteine through the conserved F or W. D genes are given only for firm matches. Not every row has a clone size; where given, it reads once, few, many or a size class.

TRBV18	TRBJ1-1	NA	NA	TGTGCCAGCTCACCAACGGGGAACACTGAAGCTTTCTTT	CASSPTGNTEAFF
TRBV5-1	TRBJ2-5	NA	NA	TGCGCCAGCAGCCAAAACGCGGAGGTTGAGACCCAGTACTTC	CASSQNAEVETQYF
TRBV19	TRBJ1-2	NA	NA	TGTGCCAGTAGTCCGCCACCACTTAACTATGGCTACACCTTC	CASSPPPLNYGYTF
TRBV6-6	TRBJ1-1	NA	NA	TGTGCCAGCAGTTACTCGAGGCGAGGAGACACTGAAGCTTTCTTT	CASSYSRRGDTEAFF
TRBV18	TRBJ1-1	NA	NA	TGTGCCAGCTCACTCCAAGGCGGGGGAAGCGGGAACACTGAAGCTTTCTTT	CASSLQGGGSGNTEAFF
TRBV14	TRBJ1-5	TRBD1	NA	TGTGCCAGCAGCCAGGACAGGGTTTATAGCAATCAGCCCCAGCATTTT	CASSQDRVYSNQPQHF
TRBV27	TRBJ1-2	TRBD1	NA	TGTGCCAGCAGTCAGACAGGGGGGACGAATGGCTACACCTTC	CASSQTGGTNGYTF
TRBV7-3	TRBJ1-1	NA	NA	TGTGCCAGCAGCTCACAAGGGAACACTGAAGCTTTCTTT	CASSSQGNTEAFF
TRBV5-1	TRBJ1-6	NA	NA	TGCGCCAGCAGCTTGGTAGGGGTGGCCTATAATTCACCCCTCCACTTT	CASSLVGVAYNSPLHF
TRBV28	TRBJ1-2	NA	NA	TGTGCCAGCAGTTTCGGGGGCACCAACTATGGCTACACCTTC	CASSFGGTNYGYTF
TRBV7-9	TRBJ2-2	NA	once	TGTGCCAGCAGCTCCGCGTTCACCGGGGAGCTGTTTTTT	CASSSAFTGELFF
TRBV5-4	TRBJ1-1	NA	NA	TGTGCCAGCAGCTTTGGACACCTGAACACTGAAGCTTTCTTT	CASSFGHLNTEAFF
TRBV6-7	TRBJ1-1	NA	NA	TGTGCCAGCAGTTACCATGGACCAGAGGGCACTGAAGCTTTCTTT	CASSYHGPEGTEAFF
TRBV9	TRBJ1-1	NA	NA	TGTGCCAGCAGCGTAGGGGCAGAGAGCACTGAAGCTTTCTTT	CASSVGAESTEAFF
TRBV5-1	TRBJ2-1	NA	few	TGCGCCAGCAGCTTGTTGCGGGACGATGACAATGAGCAGTTCTTC	CASSLLRDDDNEQFF
TRBV7-3	TRBJ2-1	TRBD2	NA	TGTGCCAGCAGCTTTAGACTAGCGGGACTCAATGAGCAGTTCTTC	CASSFRLAGLNEQFF
TRBV5-5	TRBJ2-2	TRBD1	few	TGTGCCAGCAGCTTGCAGACAGGGACGAACACCGGGGAGCTGTTTTTT	CASSLQTGTNTGELFF
TRBV7-8	TRBJ1-2	TRBD1	NA	TGTGCCAGCAGCTTAGATCAGGACAGGCCCTATGGCTACACCTTC	CASSLDQDRPYGYTF
TRBV30	TRBJ2-6	NA	few	TGTGCCTGGAGTGTATCCCAGGTGGTCCTGACTTTC	CAWSVSQVVLTF
TRBV7-2	TRBJ1-6	NA	NA	TGTGCCAGCAGCGCAGGAGCCGGGGTCCCCTATAATTCACCCCTCCACTTT	CASSAGAGVPYNSPLHF
TRBV18	TRBJ1-6	TRBD1	NA	TGTGCCAGCTCACTAAAAACAGGGGGAAATTCACCCCTCCACTTT	CASSLKTGGNSPLHF
TRBV7-8	TRBJ2-7	NA	NA	TGTGCCAGCAGCTCCGGCCGGGGCCCCTACGAGCAGTACTTC	CASSSGRGPYEQYF
TRBV5-1	TRBJ2-1	NA	NA	TGCGCCAGCAGCCCGAGGGACGCCTCCTACAATGAGCAGTTCTTC	CASSPRDASYNEQFF
TRBV4-2	TRBJ2-2	NA	once	TGTGCCAGCAGCCAAGACGGCAGGGGTGGGGTCGGGGAACTGTTTTTT	CASSQDGRGGVGELFF
TRBV11-2	TRBJ2-3	NA	once	TGTGCCAGCAGCTTAAATCTAATTACGTCTTATACGCAGTATTTT	CASSLNLITSYTQYF
TRBV5-4	TRBJ1-2	TRBD1	NA	TGTGCCAGCAGCCCCCAGGGGGACGGAAGCTATGGCTACACCTTC	CASSPQGDGSYGYTF
TRBV23-1	TRBJ2-5	NA	NA	TGCGCCAGCAGTCTGTGGCTCCAAGAGACCCAGTACTTC	CASSLWLQETQYF
TRBV30	TRBJ1-2	NA	medium-sized	TGTGCCTGGAGCCCCCTACTAATGGGTGGCTACACCTTC	CAWSPLLMGGYTF
TRBV5-1	TRBJ2-7	TRBD2	NA	TGCGCCAGCAGCTTGAGACTAGCGGGAAACTACGAGCAGTACTTC	CASSLRLAGNYEQYF
TRBV11-3	TRBJ1-2	NA	few	TGTGCCAGCAGCTTACGGCAGCGCGGCTACACCTTC	CASSLRQRGYTF
TRBV6-1	TRBJ2-5	TRBD2	NA	TGTGCCAGCAGTGAAGATTTAGGACTAGCGGGAAGAGAGACCCAGTACTTC	CASSEDLGLAGRETQYF
TRBV5-4	TRBJ2-1	TRBD2	few	TGTGCCAGCAGCTTGGAAGGGACTAGCGGGTTAGGTAATGAGCAGTTCTTC	CASSLEGTSGLGNEQFF
TRBV5-1	TRBJ2-2	NA	NA	TGCGCCAGCAGCTCTGAGGGGCCTCCGAACACCGGGGAGCTGTTTTTT	CASSSEGPPNTGELFF
TRBV10-3	TRBJ2-1	TRBD2	NA	TGTGCCATCAGTCCGGGACTAGCGGGAGTCAATGAGCAGTTCTTC	CAISPGLAGVNEQFF
TRBV7-9	TRBJ1-4	TRBD1	NA	TGTGCCAGCAGCTTAATAAGACAGGGATTGAGTGAAAAACTGTTTTTT	CASSLIRQGLSEKLFF
TRBV29-1	TRBJ2-3	TRBD2	NA	TGCAGCGCCACCCTACGGGGGGGGAGGGATACGCAGTATTTT	CSATLRGGRDTQYF
TRBV14	TRBJ2-4	NA	NA	TGTGCCAGCAGCATAAAGGACGGCGGCGGCATTCAGTACTTC	CASSIKDGGGIQYF
TRBV30	TRBJ1-2	TRBD1	NA	TGTGCCTGGAATACGATCGGGACAGGGTCGGGAGGCTACACCTTC	CAWNTIGTGSGGYTF
TRBV29-1	TRBJ2-5	NA	NA	TGCAGCGTGAGGTCAGGGCCAGAGACCCAGTACTTC	CSVRSGPETQYF
TRBV7-2	TRBJ2-3	TRBD2	NA	TGTGCCAGCAGCCAAGGGACTAGCGGGAATACGCAGTATTTT	CASSQGTSGNTQYF
TRBV18	TRBJ2-7	NA	NA	TGTGCCAGCTCAGGGGGGAACGAGCAGTACTTC	CASSGGNEQYF
TRBV7-9	TRBJ1-1	NA	NA	TGTGCCAGCAGCTTAAGTGAAGGGACTGAAGCTTTCTTT	CASSLSEGTEAFF
TRBV28	TRBJ2-2	TRBD1	NA	TGTGCCAGCAGTTCGACAGGGGGGGAAAACACCGGGGAGCTGTTTTTT	CASSSTGGENTGELFF
TRBV10-3	TRBJ2-7	NA	NA	TGTGCCATCAGTGTCAGGCCCGGAAGCTCCTACGAGCAGTACTTC	CAISVRPGSSYEQYF
TRBV5-1	TRBJ2-7	TRBD2	NA	TGCGCCAGCAGCCCCGGGACTAGCGACTCCTACGAGCAGTACTTC	CASSPGTSDSYEQYF
TRBV6-4	TRBJ2-7	NA	NA	TGTGCCAGCAGTGCAAAGCGGGTGGCGGTGTACGAGCAGTACTTC	CASSAKRVAVYEQYF
TRBV11-3	TRBJ2-3	TRBD2	NA	TGTGCCAGCAGAGACACTAGCGCAGATACGCAGTATTTT	CASRDTSADTQYF
TRBV7-2	TRBJ2-5	NA	NA	TGTGCCAGCAGCTTAGCCCACCGCCAAGAGACCCAGTACTTC	CASSLAHRQETQYF